Listed below are T cell receptor beta chains from one sample, sequenced in a study of T cell repertoires in cytomegalovirus infection. These TCRs' antigens remain unknown. Via MiXCR, TCRdb re-called the reads, giving one row per CDR3 protein. The table includes about 920,000 distinct CDR3 sequences, roughly 30% detected once. Specimen: cultured CD8+ T cells from PBMCs, collected from culture after CMV antigen stimulation. The receptors here all came from a human donor in good health (CMV status not recorded). Some clones in this sample may be carry-over from other donors' samples. Both conserved end residues are part of each CDR3. Each record gives: CDR3 DNA, CDR3 protein, clone size, V gene, D gene, J gene. The D gene is left open where the match is weak. For some rows the clone size is stated as once, few or many, or as a class when expanded; others skip it.

TGTGCCAGCAGTTACTTCGTGGAGGGTAGGGACATTCAGTACTTC | CASSYFVEGRDIQYF | few | TRBV6-5 | . | TRBJ2-4
TGTGCCAGCAGCCTGACAGCGGAAACTGAAGCTTTCTTT | CASSLTAETEAFF | . | TRBV5-5 | . | TRBJ1-1
TGTGCCAGTAGTCTGGGCCCGCTTGGATATGGCTACACCTTC | CASSLGPLGYGYTF | . | TRBV19 | . | TRBJ1-2
TGTGCCAGCAGCCCTGACGGGCTAGTTGAAGCTTTCTTT | CASSPDGLVEAFF | . | TRBV5-4 | . | TRBJ1-1
TGCAGCGTTGATGTCCGCTGGGGTAGCGGGGGGCTGAATACGCAGTATTTT | CSVDVRWGSGGLNTQYF | few | TRBV29-1 | TRBD2 | TRBJ2-3
TGTGCCAGCAGCTTATACTTAAGTTCTAGCACAGATACGCAGTATTTT | CASSLYLSSSTDTQYF | many | TRBV7-9 | . | TRBJ2-3
TGTGCCAGCAGTTTAGGGTCCCCGCCCACGAACACTGAAGCTTTCTTT | CASSLGSPPTNTEAFF | few | TRBV27 | . | TRBJ1-1
TGTGCCAGCAGCCGTGGACTAGCGGTCACCGGGGAGCTGTTTTTT | CASSRGLAVTGELFF | many | TRBV11-3 | TRBD2 | TRBJ2-2
TGTGCCAGCAGCGGAAGCCTGGACCGCAGCTCCTACAATGAGCAGTTCTTC | CASSGSLDRSSYNEQFF | . | TRBV9 | . | TRBJ2-1
TGTGCCAGCAGTCACCAGACGGACAATCAGCCCCAGCATTTT | CASSHQTDNQPQHF | . | TRBV6-1 | . | TRBJ1-5
TGTGCCATCAGTGAGTCTGAGCGGCAGGGGGTCATGGACACTGAAGCTTTCTTT | CAISESERQGVMDTEAFF | . | TRBV10-3 | TRBD1 | TRBJ1-1
TGTGCCAGTAGTATAACCCGCCGAGCGTTCACTGAAGCTTTCTTT | CASSITRRAFTEAFF | few | TRBV19 | . | TRBJ1-1
TGTGCCAGCAGTTGGGTACACAGAACGAACACTGAAGCTTTCTTT | CASSWVHRTNTEAFF | few | TRBV6-6 | . | TRBJ1-1
TGTGCCAGCAGTTCGTCGTGGGGAGACGGTTTAGGGGAGCTGTTTTTT | CASSSSWGDGLGELFF | . | TRBV27 | . | TRBJ2-2
TGTGCCAGCAGCCGCGGACCTGGATGGGGTTCACCCCTCCACTTT | CASSRGPGWGSPLHF | . | TRBV11-2 | . | TRBJ1-6
TGCGCCAGCAGCCAAGATAAGACAGGCACTGAAGCTTTCTTT | CASSQDKTGTEAFF | . | TRBV4-1 | . | TRBJ1-1
TGTGCCAGCAGTTTTAGGATCCCCGACGTGGGAGAGCAGTACTTC | CASSFRIPDVGEQYF | few | TRBV6-6 | . | TRBJ2-7
TGTGCCAGCAGTATTTATTCGCAAGAGACCCAGTACTTC | CASSIYSQETQYF | few | TRBV6-1 | . | TRBJ2-5
TGCAGTGCCCCACCCGACTCTAGCGGAGGATACTACGAGCAGTACTTC | CSAPPDSSGGYYEQYF | few | TRBV20-1 | TRBD2 | TRBJ2-7
TGTGCCAGCAGTCCGACGAGCTATAGCAATCAGCCCCAGCATTTT | CASSPTSYSNQPQHF | . | TRBV6-1 | . | TRBJ1-5
TGTGCCAGCAGCTTAGGAGGTAGGGGGTACAATGAGCAGTTCTTC | CASSLGGRGYNEQFF | few | TRBV7-6 | . | TRBJ2-1
TGTGCCAGTAGTATCGGGAATTCACCCCTCCACTTT | CASSIGNSPLHF | many | TRBV19 | . | TRBJ1-6
TGTGCCAGCAGTTACTCGCCACAGGGGAGAAATCAGCCCCAGCATTTT | CASSYSPQGRNQPQHF | . | TRBV6-5 | TRBD1 | TRBJ1-5
TGTGCCAGCAGTGATATGGTGGTCTCCTACAATGAGCAGTTCTTC | CASSDMVVSYNEQFF | . | TRBV6-1 | . | TRBJ2-1
TGTGCCAGCAGTTTTGACACAGCCAATCAGCCCCAGCATTTT | CASSFDTANQPQHF | . | TRBV28 | . | TRBJ1-5
TGTGCCAGCAGCGCCCTAGGACAGGGCTCCAACAATGAGCAGTTCTTC | CASSALGQGSNNEQFF | few | TRBV12-3/TRBV12-4 | TRBD1 | TRBJ2-1
TGTGCCAGCAGTTACGACTACGATGTGGGGGACCAAGAGACCCAGTACTTC | CASSYDYDVGDQETQYF | many | TRBV7-2 | . | TRBJ2-5
TGTGCCAGCAGCGCTCATGGTGGGACTGGAAACACCATATATTTT | CASSAHGGTGNTIYF | many | TRBV7-2 | . | TRBJ1-3
TGTGCCAGCAGCCCAAAGACAGTCTCCTACAATGAGCAGTTCTTC | CASSPKTVSYNEQFF | . | TRBV13 | . | TRBJ2-1
TGTGCCAGCAGCTCCGACAGGGCGGAGACCCAGTACTTC | CASSSDRAETQYF | few | TRBV7-9 | TRBD1 | TRBJ2-5
TGTGCCAGCAGCCAAGATATAACAGATACGCAGTATTTT | CASSQDITDTQYF | many | TRBV4-2 | . | TRBJ2-3
TGTGCCAGCAGTTACCGACAGGGCAACTATGGCTACACCTTC | CASSYRQGNYGYTF | . | TRBV6-5 | TRBD1 | TRBJ1-2
TGTGCCAGCAGTTTATCGTCACAGCTCTACGAGCAGTACTTC | CASSLSSQLYEQYF | . | TRBV27 | . | TRBJ2-7
TGTGCCAGCAGCGAGTACGGACGCCCGTACCAAGAGACCCAGTACTTC | CASSEYGRPYQETQYF | few | TRBV6-2/TRBV6-3 | . | TRBJ2-5
TGTGCCCTCAACAGTCACACCGGGGAGCTGTTTTTT | CALNSHTGELFF | few | TRBV2 | . | TRBJ2-2
TGCGCCAGCAGCCAGGCCGGGACCTCTGGCTACACCTTC | CASSQAGTSGYTF | few | TRBV4-1 | . | TRBJ1-2
TGTGCCAGCAGTTACGGGGACAGGGGCAGCGGGGAGCTGTTTTTT | CASSYGDRGSGELFF | . | TRBV6-5 | TRBD1 | TRBJ2-2
TGTGCCAGCAGTGGGACACAATGGGAGACCCAGTACTTC | CASSGTQWETQYF | many | TRBV2 | . | TRBJ2-5
TGTGCCACCACCCCTGACAGGGCTCAGCCCCAGCATTTT | CATTPDRAQPQHF | . | TRBV12-3/TRBV12-4 | TRBD1 | TRBJ1-5
TGTGCCAGCCGAACCGGGACGGAGAATTCACCCCTCCACTTT | CASRTGTENSPLHF | . | TRBV27 | . | TRBJ1-6
TGTGCCAGCAGCTTAGGATACATGGGGTCGAACACTGAATCTTTCTTT | CASSLGYMGSNTESFF | . | TRBV7-6 | . | TRBJ1-1
TGTGCCAGTAGTATCTGGGGGAATGAGCAGTTCTTC | CASSIWGNEQFF | . | TRBV19 | . | TRBJ2-1
TGCGCCAGCAGCCAAGATGAGTTAGCGGGGACCCAAGAGACCCAGTACTTC | CASSQDELAGTQETQYF | . | TRBV4-1 | TRBD2 | TRBJ2-5
TGTGCCAGCAGCTTAGAGGGGGCGGGACAGACCTCTCTCGAGCAGTACTTC | CASSLEGAGQTSLEQYF | few | TRBV7-9 | . | TRBJ2-7
TGTGCCACCAGTACCAGGGACAAAGAGACCCAGTACTTC | CATSTRDKETQYF | . | TRBV24-1 | . | TRBJ2-5
TGTGCCTCGGGCAGGGGGCAATCACCCCTCCACTTT | CASGRGQSPLHF | . | TRBV19 | TRBD1 | TRBJ1-6
TGTGCCAGCAGCCTCCTACTAATTCAGGGGGATGGAACTGAAGCTTTCTTT | CASSLLLIQGDGTEAFF | few | TRBV4-2 | TRBD1 | TRBJ1-1